A single sample is the source of the 3 T cell receptor beta chains below, sequenced in a study of T cells in Graves' hyperthyroidism and ophthalmopathy. RNA transcripts gave rise to amplified TCR beta CDR3 regions. The HTBI primer set drove a first-round RT-PCR of the TCR CDR3. TCRdb reanalysed the multiplex PCR reads using MiXCR and keeps one entry per CDR3 protein. The sample yields hundreds of thousands of distinct CDR3 sequences, 15% to 19% seen once. Material for sequencing was blood. Source of these receptors: a woman between 18 and 29 years old with Graves' hyperthyroidism.

This clonotype was found many times. The V gene is TRBV12-3 or TRBV12-4, the J gene TRBJ2-3; D not certain. Trimming cost V 3 bases and J 1 base, with 14 bases left between them. The CDR3 runs 16 residues. The CDR3: CASSFSLGRGTDTQYF. The DNA of the CDR3 is TGTGCCAGCAGTTTTTCCCTCGGGCGTGGCACAGATACGCAGTATTTT.

V is TRBV5-8 and J is TRBJ1-1, with unresolved D. The germline V gene encodes CDR1 SGHTS and CDR2 YDEGEE. The V and J ends lost 0 bases and 5 bases respectively, with 11 bases between them. The CDR3 covers 14 residues. The CDR3 protein is CASSLETGWTEAFF. The CDR3 DNA is TGTGCCAGCAGCTTGGAAACGGGGTGGACTGAAGCTTTCTTT.

This clonotype has only a few counts. In nucleotides, the CDR3 is TGTGCCACCAGCAGGATGACAGGGGTCATCGGCACAGATACGCAGTATTTT. Translating it yields CATSRMTGVIGTDTQYF. The chain couples TRBV15 to TRBJ2-3; 8 nucleotides agree with TRBD1. Looked up from germline, CDR1 is LNHNV and CDR2 is YYDKDF (reference sequence). CDR3 length: 17 residues. The V and J ends lost 3 bases and 1 base, in that order; junction bases with no gene match: 9.